Listed below are T cell receptor beta chains from one sample, sequenced in a study of OX40 agonist ivuxolimab in advanced cancers. Some clones are missing from TCRdb's copy, which holds only in-frame ones; the method was immunoSEQ multiplex PCR. The sample lists some 100,000 clones; approximately 89% were seen once. This sample comprised CD4+ or CD8+ T cells sorted from blood, obtained in a trial of the OX40 agonist ivuxolimab. The receptors shown here come from an adult with an advanced solid tumor such as melanoma, head and neck, liver or kidney cancer. Each CDR3 is given with its conserved first and last residue. The D gene is left open where the match is weak. Size is stated for part of the rows, as once, few or many counts, or as a class when the clone is expanded.

few | NA | TRBJ2-7 | TRBV5-1 | CASSLEGTYEQYF | TGCGCCAGCAGCTTAGAGGGAACCTACGAGCAGTACTTC
NA | NA | TRBJ2-2 | TRBV5-4 | CASSKGVGELFF | TGTGCCAGCAGCAAGGGGGTCGGGGAGCTGTTTTTT
once | NA | TRBJ1-5 | TRBV28 | CASSFDLNQPQHF | TGTGCCAGCAGTTTCGATCTGAATCAGCCCCAGCATTTT
NA | NA | TRBJ2-1 | TRBV5-8 | CASRRGSNEQFF | TGTGCCAGCAGGAGGGGGAGCAATGAGCAGTTCTTC
NA | NA | TRBJ2-1 | TRBV7-8 | CASSFSGGDEQFF | TGTGCCAGCAGCTTTAGCGGCGGGGATGAGCAGTTCTTC
NA | NA | TRBJ2-2 | TRBV19 | CASSIGRATGELFF | TGTGCCAGTAGTATAGGCAGGGCGACCGGGGAGCTGTTTTTT
NA | NA | TRBJ1-2 | TRBV6-6 | CASSARGIDNYGYTF | TGTGCCAGCAGTGCCCGTGGGATTGACAACTATGGCTACACCTTC
NA | NA | TRBJ2-7 | TRBV7-2 | CASSLVGSSYEQYF | TGTGCCAGCAGCTTAGTAGGCAGCTCCTACGAGCAGTACTTC
once | NA | TRBJ1-5 | TRBV18 | CASSHLRDTDSQPQHF | TGTGCCAGCTCACATCTCCGGGACACGGACAGCCAGCCCCAGCATTTT
NA | NA | TRBJ2-6 | TRBV10-3 | CAISASSGANVLTF | TGTGCCATCAGTGCAAGCTCTGGGGCCAACGTCCTGACTTTC
NA | TRBD1 | TRBJ2-3 | TRBV28 | CASSKPGQASTDTQYF | TGTGCCAGCAGTAAACCCGGACAGGCCAGCACAGATACGCAGTATTTT
NA | TRBD2 | TRBJ2-3 | TRBV9 | CASSVLAGVDTQYF | TGTGCCAGCAGCGTACTAGCGGGAGTGGATACGCAGTATTTT
NA | NA | TRBJ1-4 | TRBV5-6 | CASSLAGGEKLFF | TGTGCCAGCAGCTTGGCCGGAGGTGAAAAACTGTTTTTT
once | NA | TRBJ1-4 | TRBV12-5 | CASGLVRSGGEKLFF | TGTGCTAGTGGTTTGGTACGGAGTGGGGGTGAAAAACTGTTTTTT
NA | NA | TRBJ2-2 | TRBV28 | CASSSYRRNTGELFF | TGTGCCAGCAGTTCTTACAGGAGGAACACCGGGGAGCTGTTTTTT
NA | TRBD2 | TRBJ2-1 | TRBV7-2 | CASRAGGSNNEQFF | TGTGCCAGCAGAGCGGGGGGCTCGAACAATGAGCAGTTCTTC
NA | TRBD1 | TRBJ1-4 | TRBV28 | CASSLQGAREKLFF | TGTGCCAGCAGTCTACAGGGGGCTAGAGAAAAACTGTTTTTT
NA | TRBD1 | TRBJ1-4 | TRBV9 | CASSAGDRGLAGEKLFF | TGTGCCAGCAGCGCCGGGGACAGGGGACTAGCAGGTGAAAAACTGTTTTTT
NA | NA | TRBJ2-1 | TRBV19 | CASSLSPMVTYNEQFF | TGTGCCAGTAGTTTGAGCCCTATGGTCACCTACAATGAGCAGTTCTTC
NA | NA | TRBJ2-1 | TRBV28 | CASSLRAITYNEQFF | TGTGCCAGCAGTTTGCGGGCTATCACCTACAATGAGCAGTTCTTC
NA | NA | TRBJ2-7 | TRBV28 | CASRTTAGYEQYF | TGTGCCAGCAGAACAACTGCTGGATACGAGCAGTACTTC
NA | NA | TRBJ1-2 | TRBV6-1 | CASSATGFGYTF | TGTGCCAGCAGTGCAACGGGCTTTGGCTACACCTTC
NA | TRBD1 | TRBJ1-2 | TRBV18 | CASSTGQGDNYGYTF | TGTGCCAGCTCAACCGGACAGGGGGATAACTATGGCTACACCTTC
NA | TRBD2 | TRBJ2-5 | TRBV5-1 | CASSLGLAGRKETQYF | TGCGCCAGCAGCTTGGGACTAGCGGGACGAAAAGAGACCCAGTACTTC
NA | NA | TRBJ2-7 | TRBV28 | CASSGGHQRYEQYF | TGTGCCAGCAGTGGGGGACACCAGCGTTACGAGCAGTACTTC
NA | NA | TRBJ2-5 | TRBV11-3 | CASTPPGSVQETQYF | TGTGCCAGCACCCCTCCGGGGTCGGTTCAAGAGACCCAGTACTTC
NA | TRBD1 | TRBJ2-2 | TRBV5-1 | CASSFRVGTGNTGELFF | TGCGCCAGCAGCTTTAGGGTCGGGACAGGGAACACCGGGGAGCTGTTTTTT
NA | TRBD1 | TRBJ2-2 | TRBV7-3 | CASRLTGGTGELFF | TGTGCCAGCAGACTTACAGGGGGAACCGGGGAGCTGTTTTTT
NA | NA | TRBJ2-2 | TRBV4-3 | CASSQDAYTGELFF | TGCGCCAGCAGCCAAGATGCTTACACCGGGGAGCTGTTTTTT
NA | TRBD1 | TRBJ2-1 | TRBV15 | CATSRETGENEQFF | TGTGCCACCAGCAGAGAGACAGGGGAAAATGAGCAGTTCTTC
NA | NA | TRBJ1-3 | TRBV4-1 | CASSQEYRLSGNTIYF | TGCGCCAGCAGCCAGGAATACAGGCTTTCTGGAAACACCATATATTTT
NA | TRBD1 | TRBJ2-5 | TRBV6-1 | CASSDGRGKKTQYF | TGTGCCAGCAGTGACGGCAGGGGGAAAAAGACCCAGTACTTC
NA | TRBD2 | TRBJ2-7 | TRBV4-1 | CASSQRTSGSYEQYF | TGCGCCAGCAGCCAGCGGACTAGCGGGAGCTACGAGCAGTACTTC
NA | NA | TRBJ2-7 | TRBV5-1 | CASSLGAGHYEQYF | TGCGCCAGCAGCTTGGGAGCAGGCCACTACGAGCAGTACTTC
NA | NA | TRBJ1-5 | TRBV7-9 | CASSLEGSSNQPQHF | TGTGCCAGCAGCTTAGAAGGGTCTAGCAATCAGCCCCAGCATTTT
once | TRBD1 | TRBJ1-2 | TRBV6-6 | CASSPDRDSYGYTF | TGTGCCAGCAGCCCGGACAGGGACAGCTATGGCTACACCTTC
NA | TRBD2 | TRBJ2-5 | TRBV7-2 | CASSSQGLVVQETQYF | TGTGCCAGCAGCTCTCAGGGACTAGTGGTACAAGAGACCCAGTACTTC
few | NA | TRBJ2-3 | TRBV9 | CASSVGFLAGTDTQYF | TGTGCCAGCAGCGTAGGGTTCCTGGCGGGCACAGATACGCAGTATTTT
once | NA | TRBJ2-1 | TRBV28 | CASSLSSGKQFF | TGTGCCAGCAGTTTAAGTTCAGGAAAGCAGTTCTTC
NA | NA | TRBJ2-1 | TRBV7-9 | CASTLPSSYNEQFF | TGTGCCAGCACCCTCCCGAGCTCCTACAATGAGCAGTTCTTC
NA | TRBD2 | TRBJ2-2 | TRBV7-2 | CASSLARLAENTGELFF | TGTGCCAGCAGCTTAGCTAGACTAGCGGAAAACACCGGGGAGCTGTTTTTT
NA | NA | TRBJ2-7 | TRBV19 | CASSIGGRSITYEQYF | TGTGCCAGTAGTATAGGTGGTCGGTCTATCACCTACGAGCAGTACTTC
NA | NA | TRBJ2-1 | TRBV7-8 | CASSRSSTHNEQFF | TGTGCCAGCAGCCGATCATCAACCCACAATGAGCAGTTCTTC
NA | TRBD1 | TRBJ2-1 | TRBV6-6 | CASSSDRGIGNEQFF | TGTGCCAGCAGTTCGGACAGGGGGATCGGTAATGAGCAGTTCTTC
NA | TRBD1 | TRBJ2-1 | TRBV28 | CASSVTGGIFNEQFF | TGTGCCAGCAGCGTCACAGGGGGCATCTTTAATGAGCAGTTCTTC
NA | TRBD1 | TRBJ2-7 | TRBV29-1 | CSVSQDRGKHYEQYF | TGCAGCGTTTCCCAGGACAGGGGAAAACACTACGAGCAGTACTTC
NA | NA | TRBJ1-5 | TRBV29-1 | CSVRVGSSQPQHF | TGCAGCGTTAGGGTGGGAAGTAGTCAGCCCCAGCATTTT
NA | NA | TRBJ2-5 | TRBV5-1 | CASSPGGGETQYF | TGCGCCAGCAGCCCCGGTGGGGGAGAGACCCAGTACTTC
NA | TRBD1 | TRBJ2-6 | TRBV7-9 | CASSRQGAVAGANVLTF | TGTGCCAGCAGCAGACAGGGGGCAGTCGCTGGGGCCAACGTCCTGACTTTC
NA | NA | TRBJ2-2 | TRBV19 | CASSADSGVGELFF | TGTGCCAGTAGTGCGGATTCGGGGGTCGGGGAGCTGTTTTTT
NA | NA | TRBJ2-7 | TRBV12-5 | CASGLTPPLEQYF | TGTGCTAGTGGTTTGACCCCCCCCCTCGAGCAGTACTTC
once | NA | TRBJ2-1 | TRBV15 | CATSRQSGYNEQFF | TGTGCCACCAGCAGACAAAGCGGTTACAATGAGCAGTTCTTC
NA | TRBD2 | TRBJ2-1 | TRBV9 | CASSGYHSKASGFNEQFF | TGTGCCAGCAGCGGCTACCACTCGAAGGCTAGCGGATTCAATGAGCAGTTCTTC
NA | NA | TRBJ2-2 | TRBV18 | CASSPAGPGELFF | TGTGCCAGCTCACCAGCCGGGCCCGGGGAGCTGTTTTTT
NA | NA | TRBJ1-1 | TRBV19 | CASSSPGDTMNTEAFF | TGTGCCAGTAGTTCGCCAGGGGATACTATGAACACTGAAGCTTTCTTT